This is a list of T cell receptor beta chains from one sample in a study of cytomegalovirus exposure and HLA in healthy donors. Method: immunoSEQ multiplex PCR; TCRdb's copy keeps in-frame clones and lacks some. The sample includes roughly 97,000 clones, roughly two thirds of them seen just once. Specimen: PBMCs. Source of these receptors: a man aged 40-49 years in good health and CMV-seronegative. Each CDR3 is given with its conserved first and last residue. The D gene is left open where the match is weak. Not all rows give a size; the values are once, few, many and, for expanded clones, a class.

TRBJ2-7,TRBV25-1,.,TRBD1,TGTGCCAGCAGGACAGGGGTCTACGAGCAGTACTTC,CASRTGVYEQYF
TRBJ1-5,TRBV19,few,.,TGTGCCAGTAGTAGGGGGGGCAATCAGCCCCAGCATTTT,CASSRGGNQPQHF
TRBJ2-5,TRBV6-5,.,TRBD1,TGTGCCAGCAGTTCTCTCGGGACAGGGGGCGATCGGACCCAGTACTTC,CASSSLGTGGDRTQYF
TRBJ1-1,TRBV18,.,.,TGTGCCAGCCGTCTCAGGGGAAGTTCCACTGAAGCTTTCTTT,CASRLRGSSTEAFF
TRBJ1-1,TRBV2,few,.,TGTGCCAGCAGTGACGGCGGACTGGCTGAAGCTTTCTTT,CASSDGGLAEAFF
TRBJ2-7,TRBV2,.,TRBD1,TGTGCCAGCCATAAGGACAGGGGCTCTTACGAGCAGTACTTC,CASHKDRGSYEQYF
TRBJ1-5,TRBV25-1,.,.,TGTGCCAGCAGTGAGGGAGGTAGCAATCAGCCCCAGCATTTT,CASSEGGSNQPQHF
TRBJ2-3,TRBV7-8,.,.,TGTGCCAGCGGTCGACCCAAAGGAGGGAATGCGGGACTTCCTTCGGATACGCAGTATTTT,CASGRPKGGNAGLPSDTQYF
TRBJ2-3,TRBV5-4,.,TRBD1,TGTGCCAGCAGCACAGGGGTCCTCACAGATACGCAGTATTTT,CASSTGVLTDTQYF
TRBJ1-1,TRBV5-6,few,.,TGTGCCAGCAGCTTGTTTTGGGAGGATCCTGAAGCTTTCTTT,CASSLFWEDPEAFF
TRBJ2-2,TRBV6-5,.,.,TGTGCCAGCAGTTGGGGGGCCGGGGAGCTGTTTTTT,CASSWGAGELFF
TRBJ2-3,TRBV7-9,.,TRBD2,TGTGCCAGCAACCCGGGACTAGCGGGGGAGTTTGGGGGCACAGATACGCAGTATTTT,CASNPGLAGEFGGTDTQYF
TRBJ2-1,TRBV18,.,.,TGTGCCAGCTCACCATTTACAGAACCCAATGAGCAGTTCTTC,CASSPFTEPNEQFF
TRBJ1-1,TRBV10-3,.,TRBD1,TGTGCCATCAGTGGCGGACAGGGGAGAACTGAAGCTTTCTTT,CAISGGQGRTEAFF
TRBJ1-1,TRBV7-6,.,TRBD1,TGTGCCAGCAGCTCGGGCCTGACAGGGGGGAGAGCTTTCTTT,CASSSGLTGGRAFF
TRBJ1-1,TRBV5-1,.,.,TGCGCCAGCAGCAACGGACAGCCGAACACTGAAGCTTTCTTT,CASSNGQPNTEAFF
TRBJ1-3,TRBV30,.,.,TGTGCCTGGAGTGTGGGCTTCGATGGAAACACCATATATTTT,CAWSVGFDGNTIYF
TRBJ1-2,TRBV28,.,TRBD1,TGTGCCAGCAGTTTTACAGGGGCAGCTGAATTTGGCTACACCTTC,CASSFTGAAEFGYTF
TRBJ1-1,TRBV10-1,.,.,TGCGCCAGTACCAACGGGTCGGTTAGGACTGAAGCTTTCTTT,CASTNGSVRTEAFF
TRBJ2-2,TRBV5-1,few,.,TGCGCCAGCAGCTATTCTACAGCTCCCGGGGAGCTGTTTTTT,CASSYSTAPGELFF
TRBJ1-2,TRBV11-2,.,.,TGTGCCAGCAGCTTAGATCCGAGGGGGACTAACTATGGCTACACCTTC,CASSLDPRGTNYGYTF
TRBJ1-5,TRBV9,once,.,TGTGCCAGCAGCGAAGGACTTTCACCGAATCAGCCCCAGCATTTT,CASSEGLSPNQPQHF
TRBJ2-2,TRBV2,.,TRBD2,TGTGCCAGACAGCGGGAGGAGAACACCGGGGAGCTGTTTTTT,CARQREENTGELFF
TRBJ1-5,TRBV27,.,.,TGTGCCAGCAGTGAGGAGGAGGGTCAGCCCCAGCATTTT,CASSEEEGQPQHF
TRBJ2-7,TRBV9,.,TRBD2,TGTGCCAGCAGCGTAACCGGGACTAGCGGGGCCTACGAGCAGTACTTC,CASSVTGTSGAYEQYF
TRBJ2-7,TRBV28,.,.,TGTGCCAGCACTGGGAGTAATCCTCTCTACGAGCAGTACTTC,CASTGSNPLYEQYF
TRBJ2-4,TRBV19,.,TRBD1,TGTGCCAGTAAAGGGCTCCTTAGGCAGGGGGTCAAAAACATTCAGTACTTC,CASKGLLRQGVKNIQYF
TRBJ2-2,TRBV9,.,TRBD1,TGTGCCAGCAGCGTAGGAGGGGGCTCGGGAACCGGGGAGCTGTTTTTT,CASSVGGGSGTGELFF
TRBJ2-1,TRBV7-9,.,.,TGTGCCAGCAGCCCCCGGGGGATTTGGGATGAGCAGTTCTTC,CASSPRGIWDEQFF
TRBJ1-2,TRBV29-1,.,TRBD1,TGCAGCGCCCTAAGGGACAGGAGGGATGGCTACACCTTC,CSALRDRRDGYTF
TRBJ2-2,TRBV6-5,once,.,TGTGCCAGCAACGATTGGGGCCCTAACACCGGGGAGCTGTTTTTT,CASNDWGPNTGELFF
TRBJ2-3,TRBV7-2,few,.,TGTGCCAGCAGCTATGCCGGGACTCTCACAGATACGCAGTATTTT,CASSYAGTLTDTQYF
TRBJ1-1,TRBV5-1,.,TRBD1,TGCACCAGCAGCGTATCGACAGGGGGCTGGGGCACTGAAGCTTTCTTT,CTSSVSTGGWGTEAFF
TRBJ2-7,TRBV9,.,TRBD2,TGTGCCAGCAGCTCCGGGGTAGCGGGGAACTACGAGCAGTACTTC,CASSSGVAGNYEQYF
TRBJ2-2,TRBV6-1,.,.,TGTGCCAGCAGAGAGACAGGAACCGGGGAGCTGTTTTTT,CASRETGTGELFF
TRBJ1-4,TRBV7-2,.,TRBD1,TGTGCCAGCAGCTTTTCAGGGGGCGGTGAAAAACTGTTTTTT,CASSFSGGGEKLFF
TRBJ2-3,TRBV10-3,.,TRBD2,TGTGCCATCAGTGAAGGTGCGGGGGGGCCTGATACGCAGTATTTT,CAISEGAGGPDTQYF
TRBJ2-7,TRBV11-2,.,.,TGTGCCAGCAGCTTAGATCCTGGGCTTCCCTACGAGCAGTACTTC,CASSLDPGLPYEQYF
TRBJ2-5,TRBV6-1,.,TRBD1,TGTGCCAGCAGTGCCCGGGACAGGAGGGGAGAGACCCAGTACTTC,CASSARDRRGETQYF
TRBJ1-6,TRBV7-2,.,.,TGTGCCAGCAGCTTAACATATGGCAATTCACCCCTCCACTTT,CASSLTYGNSPLHF
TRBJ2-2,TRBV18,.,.,TGTGCCAGCTCACCACCGGTTAGCCTTCCCACCGGGGAGCTGTTTTTT,CASSPPVSLPTGELFF
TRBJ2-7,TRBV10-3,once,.,TGTGCCATCAGTGGACAGTCCTACGAGCAGTACTTC,CAISGQSYEQYF
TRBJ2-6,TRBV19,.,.,TGTGCCAGTAGTCCCTTGACAGGAAGCTCTGGGGCCAACGTCCTGACTTTC,CASSPLTGSSGANVLTF
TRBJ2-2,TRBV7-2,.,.,TGTGCCAGCAGCTCCCCGGAGCTAGCGAACACCGGGGAGCTGTTTTTT,CASSSPELANTGELFF
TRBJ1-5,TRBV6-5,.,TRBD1,TGTGCCAGCAGTTCCACAGGGGGCTTGAGCAATCAGCCCCAGCATTTT,CASSSTGGLSNQPQHF
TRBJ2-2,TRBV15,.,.,TGTGCCACCAGCAGGGGCGGACAGAACACCGGGGAGCTGTTTTTT,CATSRGGQNTGELFF